This TCR beta chain appears in the sequencing data of a study of cytomegalovirus exposure and HLA in healthy donors. Note on this clone: Its cognate antigen is unknown.

The table came from immunoSEQ multiplex PCR; TCRdb's copy has only in-frame clones and leaves some out. The sample records roughly 52,000 clones, roughly 90% being singletons. Germline CDR1 is MNHNY and CDR2 is SVGAGI (reference sequence). The length of the CDR3 is 13 residues. V lost 0 bases to trimming and J lost 6 bases, with 8 bases between them. The study's findings and limits: Confirmation in vitro established that a few CMV-associated chains were specific for CMV antigens.

The chain carries TRBV6-6 and TRBJ1-2, with D perhaps matching TRBD1 (6 bases). The origin of this receptor is a man aged 18-30 years in good health and CMV-seronegative. The specimen was PBMCs. In nucleotides, the CDR3 is TGTGCCAGCAGTTACTCGGCAGGGGATGGCTACACCTTC. It encodes CASSYSAGDGYTF.